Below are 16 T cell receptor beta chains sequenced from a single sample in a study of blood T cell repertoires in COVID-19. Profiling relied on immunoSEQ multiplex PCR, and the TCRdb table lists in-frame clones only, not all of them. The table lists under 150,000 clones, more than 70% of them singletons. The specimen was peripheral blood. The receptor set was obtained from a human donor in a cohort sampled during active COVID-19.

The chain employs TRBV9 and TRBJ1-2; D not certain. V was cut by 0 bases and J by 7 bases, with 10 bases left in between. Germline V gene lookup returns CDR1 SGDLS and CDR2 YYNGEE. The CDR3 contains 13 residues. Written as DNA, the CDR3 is TGTGCCAGCAGCGTAGCTACGCGGGCTGGCTACACCTTC. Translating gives CASSVATRAGYTF.

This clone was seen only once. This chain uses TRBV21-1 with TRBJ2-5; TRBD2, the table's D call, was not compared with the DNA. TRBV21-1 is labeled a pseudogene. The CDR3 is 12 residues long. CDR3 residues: CASSRRGETQYF. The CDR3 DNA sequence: TGTGCCAGCAGCAGGAGGGGAGAGACCCAGTACTTC.

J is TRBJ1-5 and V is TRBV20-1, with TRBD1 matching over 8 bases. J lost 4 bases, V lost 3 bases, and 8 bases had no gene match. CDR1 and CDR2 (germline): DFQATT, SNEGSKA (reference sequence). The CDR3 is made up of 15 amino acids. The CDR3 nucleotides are TGCAGTGCTAGTTCTGGACAGGGAGGGAATCAGCCCCAGCATTTT. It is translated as CSASSGQGGNQPQHF.

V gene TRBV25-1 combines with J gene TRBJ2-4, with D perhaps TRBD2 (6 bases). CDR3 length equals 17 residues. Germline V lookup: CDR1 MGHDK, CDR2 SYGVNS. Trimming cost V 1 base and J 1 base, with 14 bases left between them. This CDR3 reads CASSESTPRGAKNIQYF. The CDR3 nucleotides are TGTGCCAGCAGTGAATCGACCCCACGGGGGGCCAAAAACATTCAGTACTTC.

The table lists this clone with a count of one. The CDR3 is CSVEASYEQYF. CDR3 sequence (DNA): TGCAGCGTTGAAGCCAGCTACGAGCAGTACTTC. The chain is built from TRBV29-1 and TRBJ2-7, with no clear D. CDR1 SQVTM and CDR2 ANQGSEA come from the germline V gene. This CDR3 comprises 11 residues. V lost 1 base, J lost 3 bases, and 4 bases lay in between.

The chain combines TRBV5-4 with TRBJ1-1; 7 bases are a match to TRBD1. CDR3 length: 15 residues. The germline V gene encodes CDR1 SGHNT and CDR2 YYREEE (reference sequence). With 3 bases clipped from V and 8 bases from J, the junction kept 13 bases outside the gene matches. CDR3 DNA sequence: TGTGCCAGCAGCTGGCCGAAGGGGGCGGTTGGGGAAGCTTTCTTT. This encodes CASSWPKGAVGEAFF.

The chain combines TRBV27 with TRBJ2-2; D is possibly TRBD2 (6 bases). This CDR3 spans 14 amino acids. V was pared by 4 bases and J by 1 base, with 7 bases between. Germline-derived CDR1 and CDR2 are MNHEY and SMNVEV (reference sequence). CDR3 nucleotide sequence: TGTGCCAGCAGTTGGGGGGAGAACACCGGGGAGCTGTTTTTT. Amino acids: CASSWGENTGELFF.

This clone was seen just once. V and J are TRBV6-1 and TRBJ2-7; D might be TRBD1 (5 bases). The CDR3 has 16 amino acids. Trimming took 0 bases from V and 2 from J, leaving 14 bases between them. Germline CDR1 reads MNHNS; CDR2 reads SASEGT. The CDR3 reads CASSEALDTRTYEQYF. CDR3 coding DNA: TGTGCCAGCAGTGAAGCCTTGGACACACGTACCTACGAGCAGTACTTC.

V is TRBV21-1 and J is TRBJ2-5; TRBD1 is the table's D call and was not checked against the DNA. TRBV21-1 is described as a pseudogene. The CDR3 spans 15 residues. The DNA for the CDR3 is TGTGCCAGCAGCAACGACAGGGAACTTCAAGAGACCCAGTACTTC. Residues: CASSNDRELQETQYF.

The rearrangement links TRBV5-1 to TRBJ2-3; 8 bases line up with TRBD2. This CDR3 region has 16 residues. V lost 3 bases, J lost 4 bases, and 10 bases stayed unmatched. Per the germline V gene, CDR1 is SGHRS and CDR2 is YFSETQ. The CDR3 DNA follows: TGCGCCAGCAGCTACTCCAGCGGGGGTGGGTCAGATACGCAGTATTTT. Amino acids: CASSYSSGGGSDTQYF.

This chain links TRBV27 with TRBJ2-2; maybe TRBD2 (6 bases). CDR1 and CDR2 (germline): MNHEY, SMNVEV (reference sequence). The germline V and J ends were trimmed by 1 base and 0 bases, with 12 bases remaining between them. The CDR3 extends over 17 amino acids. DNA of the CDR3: TGTGCCAGCAGTTTATACCGGGGAGGTGCGAACACCGGGGAGCTGTTTTTT. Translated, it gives CASSLYRGGANTGELFF.

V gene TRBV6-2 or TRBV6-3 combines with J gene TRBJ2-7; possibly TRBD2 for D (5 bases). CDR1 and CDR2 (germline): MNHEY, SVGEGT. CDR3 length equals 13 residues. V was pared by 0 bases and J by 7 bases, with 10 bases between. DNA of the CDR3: TGTGCCAGCAGTTACTCGACTACCAGGGAGCAGTACTTC. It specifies CASSYSTTREQYF.

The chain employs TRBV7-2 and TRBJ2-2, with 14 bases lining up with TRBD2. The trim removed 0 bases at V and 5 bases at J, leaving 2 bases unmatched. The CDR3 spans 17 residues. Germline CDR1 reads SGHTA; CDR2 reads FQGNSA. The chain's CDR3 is CASSLAGLAGVTGELFF. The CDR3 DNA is TGTGCCAGCAGCTTAGCGGGACTAGCGGGGGTGACCGGGGAGCTGTTTTTT.

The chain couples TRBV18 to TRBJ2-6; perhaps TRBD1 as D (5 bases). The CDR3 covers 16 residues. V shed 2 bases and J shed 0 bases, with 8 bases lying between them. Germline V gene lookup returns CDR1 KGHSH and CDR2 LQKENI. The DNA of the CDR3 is TGTGCCAGCTCACCAAGGGGCAGCTCTGGGGCCAACGTCCTGACTTTC. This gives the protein CASSPRGSSGANVLTF.

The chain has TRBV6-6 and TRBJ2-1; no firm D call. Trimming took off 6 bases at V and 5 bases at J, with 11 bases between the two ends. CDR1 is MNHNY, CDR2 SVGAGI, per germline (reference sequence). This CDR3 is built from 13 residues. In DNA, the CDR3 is TGTGCCAGCAGCCTAACCCAAAACAATGAGCAGTTCTTC. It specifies CASSLTQNNEQFF.

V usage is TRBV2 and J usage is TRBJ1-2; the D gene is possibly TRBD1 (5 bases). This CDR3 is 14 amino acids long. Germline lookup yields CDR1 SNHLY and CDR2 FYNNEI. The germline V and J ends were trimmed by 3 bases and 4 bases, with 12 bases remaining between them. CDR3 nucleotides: TGTGCCAGCAGTGAGTTCGACAGCCTCTATGGCTACACCTTC. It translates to CASSEFDSLYGYTF.